A single T cell receptor beta chain is shown here with its context. The sample comes from a study of OX40 agonist ivuxolimab in advanced cancers. TCRdb keeps only in-frame clones here, not all; method: immunoSEQ multiplex PCR. The data show about 100,000 clones, under 95% seen once. Germline CDR1 is MNHEY and CDR2 is SMNVEV (reference sequence). Trimming stripped 4 bases from V and 2 bases from J, with 13 bases between. The CDR3 consists of 15 residues. The clonotype originates from an adult with an advanced solid tumor such as melanoma, head and neck, liver or kidney cancer. The chain employs TRBV27 and TRBJ2-3, with D perhaps given as TRBD1 or TRBD2 (5 bases each). Here the sequenced sample was CD4+ or CD8+ T cells sorted from blood, taken in a trial of the OX40 agonist ivuxolimab. The CDR3 is CASSYRGRYTDTQYF. The DNA for the CDR3 is TGTGCCAGCAGTTATCGGGGACGATACACAGATACGCAGTATTTT.